The clone carrying this T cell receptor beta chain was picked up many times. This specimen comes from a study of T-cell memory formation after mild COVID-19. TCRdb fed the 5' RACE reads into MiXCR, producing one record per CDR3 protein. The sample records roughly 150,000 distinct CDR3 sequences, 13% being singletons. Deletions cut 8 bases from V and 2 bases from J, with 15 bases between. Germline loops: CDR1 SEHNR, CDR2 FQNEAQ (reference sequence). The CDR3 has 14 residues. This clonotype was sampled from a man between 18 and 35 years old who had mild COVID-19 (a few samples of this study predate the infection). Cell type and time point are not known. The chain joins TRBV7-9 to TRBJ1-1, with a possible D match to TRBD1 (5 bases). The sample consisted of PBMCs or a T cell subset sorted from them (not recorded which). This chain's CDR3 is CASGWGFVNTEAFF. CDR3 DNA: TGTGCCAGCGGTTGGGGGTTCGTCAACACTGAAGCTTTCTTT.